The 21 T cell receptor beta chains listed next were all sequenced from one sample in a study of blood T cell repertoires in COVID-19. TCRdb's table, derived via immunoSEQ multiplex PCR, lists solely in-frame clones and lacks some. This sample yields about 270,000 clones, of which approximately 90% are seen a single time; approximately 4% belongs to the top ten. The sample taken for sequencing was PBMCs or T cells enriched from blood (not recorded which). The receptors shown here come from a woman aged 25 to 39 with acute COVID-19.

The chain joins TRBV28 to TRBJ2-3; tentative D call: TRBD2 (6 bases). Germline V lookup: CDR1 MDHEN, CDR2 SYDVKM. The length of the CDR3 is 17 residues. The V and J ends lost 3 bases and 0 bases respectively, with 16 bases between them. The chain's CDR3 is CASSLGLRSTSTDTQYF. In nucleotides, the CDR3 is TGTGCCAGCAGTTTGGGACTCCGTAGTACTAGCACAGATACGCAGTATTTT.

The chain carries TRBV6-6 and TRBJ2-7; no firm D call. This CDR3 spans 15 amino acids. The V gene's germline CDR1 is MNHNY and CDR2 SVGAGI (reference sequence). V was pared by 6 bases and J by 7 bases, with 22 bases between. The CDR3 is CASSPPKSISYEQYF. The CDR3 DNA follows: TGTGCCAGCAGCCCCCCTAAGAGTATTTCGTATGAGCAGTACTTC.

The chain combines TRBV28 with TRBJ2-6, with TRBD1 identical over 7 bases. The CDR3 spans 15 residues. V was pared by 8 bases and J by 0 bases, with 4 bases of the junction left unmatched. Germline V gene sequence: CDR1 MDHEN, CDR2 SYDVKM. In DNA form, the CDR3 reads TGTGCCAGCGGCCGGGACAGCTCTGGGGCCAACGTCCTGACTTTC. It translates to CASGRDSSGANVLTF.

The genes are TRBV6-6 and TRBJ1-2; D may be TRBD1 (5 bases). This CDR3 region has 15 residues. Germline V CDR1 and CDR2: MNHNY, SVGAGI (reference sequence). The V end lost 2 bases, the J end lost 3 bases, and 13 bases lay between the germline ends. As DNA, the CDR3 is TGTGCCAGCAGTTACGGCGGGGGAACGGACTATGGCTACACCTTC. This codes for CASSYGGGTDYGYTF.

CDR3 DNA: TGTGCCAGCAGTGAGCGCCCCAAAAAGAGGACTAGCGGGAGGGGAGATACGCAGTATTTT. This translates into CASSERPKKRTSGRGDTQYF. This chain uses TRBV2 with TRBJ2-3; the match to TRBD2 covers 15 bases. Looked up from germline, CDR1 is SNHLY and CDR2 is FYNNEI. With 3 bases clipped from V and 5 bases from J, the junction kept 15 bases outside the gene matches. The CDR3 consists of 20 residues.

The gene calls are TRBV19 and TRBJ1-4; 8 bases align to TRBD1. V gave up 3 bases and J gave up 9 bases; unmatched junction bases: 9. In germline, CDR1 is LNHDA, CDR2 SQIVND (reference sequence). This CDR3 has 15 amino acids. The CDR3 coding sequence is TGTGCCAGTAGTATCGGACAGGGAAGCAGCAAAAAACTGTTTTTT. Its protein is CASSIGQGSSKKLFF.

The J gene is TRBJ2-1, the V gene TRBV9, with TRBD2 matching over 14 bases. J was trimmed by 2 bases and V by 3 bases; bases with no gene match: 7. Germline V CDR1 and CDR2: SGDLS, YYNGEE. The CDR3 has 18 residues. Written as DNA, the CDR3 is TGTGCCAGCAGCGAGGGACTAGCGGGAGTATTCCCCTACAATGAGCAGTTCTTC. Residues: CASSEGLAGVFPYNEQFF.

This chain links TRBV24-1 with TRBJ2-1, with TRBD2 identical over 7 bases. Germline trimming cut 0 bases from V and 9 bases from J; bases unmatched to any gene: 7. The germline V gene has CDR1 KGHDR and CDR2 SFDVKD. There are 15 residues in the CDR3. The CDR3 region is CATSDLREDAAEQFF. CDR3 coding DNA: TGTGCCACCAGTGATTTGCGGGAGGATGCCGCTGAGCAGTTCTTC.

This clone was seen only a few times. The chain has TRBV28 and TRBJ2-1, with a possible D match to TRBD1 (5 bases). The germline V gene has CDR1 MDHEN and CDR2 SYDVKM. CDR3 length equals 15 residues. The V end lost 4 bases, the J end lost 0 bases, and 10 bases lay between the germline ends. The CDR3 reads CASSSRQRSYNEQFF. The CDR3 bases are TGTGCCAGCAGTTCACGACAGCGCTCCTACAATGAGCAGTTCTTC.

The rearrangement uses TRBV18 and TRBJ2-3, with D unresolved. This CDR3 comprises 15 residues. Between the trimmed V and J ends, which lost 5 bases and 0 bases, there was a span of 12 bases. The germline CDR1 and CDR2 sequences are KGHSH and LQKENI. As DNA, the CDR3 is TGTGCCAGCTCATTTCAGCGTACTAGCACAGATACGCAGTATTTT. Protein product: CASSFQRTSTDTQYF.

This sequence joins TRBV6-6 and TRBJ2-7; 9 bases are shared with TRBD2. Looked up from germline, CDR1 is MNHNY and CDR2 is SVGAGI (reference sequence). The CDR3 totals 15 residues. Trimming removed 7 bases from V and 2 bases from J; junction bases left unmatched: 9. The CDR3 bases are TGTGCCAGCAACTCGATTAGCGGGAGCACCTACGAGCAGTACTTC. Residues: CASNSISGSTYEQYF.

The CDR3 DNA is TGTGCCAGCAGCTTAGGAGGGGCAGGGGTATATGAAAAACTGTTTTTT. It yields the protein CASSLGGAGVYEKLFF. The chain links TRBV7-9 to TRBJ1-4, with D perhaps TRBD1 (6 bases). The V gene's germline CDR1 is SEHNR and CDR2 FQNEAQ (reference sequence). V was shortened by 1 base and J by 6 bases, with 15 bases between the two germline ends. The CDR3 extends over 16 amino acids.

This clone was seen a few times. This rearrangement joins TRBV6-1 to TRBJ2-4, with 11 bases lining up with TRBD2. Trimming cost V 2 bases and J 7 bases; bases outside gene matches: 13. Looked up from germline, CDR1 is MNHNS and CDR2 is SASEGT. The CDR3 covers 18 residues. The CDR3 region has the DNA TGTGCCAGCAGTGAAATATTGGGGACTAGCGGCCTTGGGAACATTCAGTACTTC. Translating it yields CASSEILGTSGLGNIQYF.

This clone was observed once. The rearrangement links TRBV12-3 or TRBV12-4 to TRBJ1-5; the match to TRBD1 covers 7 bases. J lost 10 bases, V lost 6 bases, and 6 bases had no gene match. CDR3 length equals 12 residues. CDR3 region: CASRMEGGPQHF. DNA for the CDR3: TGTGCCAGCAGAATGGAAGGGGGCCCCCAGCATTTT.

The chain combines TRBV20-1 with TRBJ2-3; TRBD2 matches 11 bases. Germline V gene sequence: CDR1 DFQATT, CDR2 SNEGSKA (reference sequence). CDR3 size: 18 residues. Trimming removed 3 bases from V and 3 bases from J; junction bases left unmatched: 14. The chain's CDR3 is CSASGGGPGTSGTDTQYF. In DNA form, the CDR3 reads TGCAGTGCTAGTGGCGGGGGGCCCGGGACTAGCGGAACAGATACGCAGTATTTT.

The chain links TRBV19 to TRBJ2-1, with TRBD2 matching 11 bases. The CDR3 loop spans 16 amino acids. Germline V CDR1 and CDR2: LNHDA, SQIVND (reference sequence). With V trimmed by 5 bases and J by 2 bases, 5 bases remained unmatched. The DNA for the CDR3 is TGTGCCAGTAGTTATGGACTAGCGGGCCCCTACAATGAGCAGTTCTTC. It specifies CASSYGLAGPYNEQFF.

The CDR3 DNA reads as TGTGCCAGCAGCTTGGCTCGGGAAATAGGGACTGAAGCTTTCTTT. Translation gives CASSLAREIGTEAFF. This sequence joins TRBV5-6 and TRBJ1-1; no reliable D call. The germline CDR1 and CDR2 sequences are SGHDT and YYEEEE. The CDR3 extends over 15 amino acids. Trimming stripped 0 bases from V and 5 bases from J, with 14 bases between.

This chain uses TRBV6-2 or TRBV6-3 with TRBJ2-7, with a tentative D call TRBD1 (5 bases). Trimming removed 1 base at V and 0 bases at J, with 10 bases between. The CDR3 is 15 amino acids. Germline lookup yields CDR1 MNHEY and CDR2 SVGEGT. This CDR3 reads CASSYWGQNSYEQYF. In nucleotides, the CDR3 is TGTGCCAGCAGTTACTGGGGCCAGAACTCCTACGAGCAGTACTTC.

The chain carries TRBV4-3 and TRBJ1-1; perhaps TRBD1 as D (5 bases). Trimming cost V 5 bases and J 3 bases, with 16 bases left between them. CDR1 and CDR2 (germline): LGHNA, YSLEER. The CDR3 extends over 15 amino acids. CDR3 in amino acids: CASSYQGGGYTEAFF. The DNA of the CDR3 is TGCGCCAGCAGCTACCAAGGCGGGGGGTACACTGAAGCTTTCTTT.

V and J are TRBV6-1 and TRBJ2-5; weak D call: TRBD2 (5 bases). V lost 2 bases and J lost 3, with 7 bases in between. This CDR3 is 13 amino acids long. Germline CDR1 is MNHNS and CDR2 is SASEGT. CDR3 sequence (DNA): TGTGCCAGCAGTGAACAAGCGGAAGAGACCCAGTACTTC. Translating gives CASSEQAEETQYF.

This CDR3 is CASSTLLSEETQYF. The CDR3 coding sequence is TGTGCCAGCAGTACTCTATTAAGCGAAGAGACCCAGTACTTC. The rearrangement uses TRBV28 and TRBJ2-5; D not resolved. The CDR3 length is 14 residues. V shed 5 bases and J shed 3 bases, with 13 bases lying between them. CDR1 and CDR2 (germline): MDHEN, SYDVKM. Drawing the rest from reference TRBV28 and TRBJ2-5, the complete variable domain is DVKVTQSSRYLVKRTGEKVFLECVQDMDHENMFWYRQDPGLGLRLIYFSYDVKMKEKGDIPEGYSVSREKKERFSLILESASTNQTSMYLCASSTLLSEETQYFGPGTRLLVL.